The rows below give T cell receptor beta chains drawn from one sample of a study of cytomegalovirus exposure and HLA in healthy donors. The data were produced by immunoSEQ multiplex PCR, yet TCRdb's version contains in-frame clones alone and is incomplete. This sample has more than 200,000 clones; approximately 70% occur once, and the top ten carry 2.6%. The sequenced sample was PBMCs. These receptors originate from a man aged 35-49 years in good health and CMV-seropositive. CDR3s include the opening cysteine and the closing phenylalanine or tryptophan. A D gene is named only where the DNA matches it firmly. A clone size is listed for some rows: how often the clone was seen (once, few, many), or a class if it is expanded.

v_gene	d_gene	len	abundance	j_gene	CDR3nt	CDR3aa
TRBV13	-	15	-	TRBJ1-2	TGTGCCAGCAGCTTACACCTAGGCGCTAACTATGGCTACACCTTC	CASSLHLGANYGYTF
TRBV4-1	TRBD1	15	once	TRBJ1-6	TGCGCCAGCAGCCCCGGGACAGGGCCTAATTCACCCCTCCACTTT	CASSPGTGPNSPLHF
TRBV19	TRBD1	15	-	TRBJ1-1	TGTGCCAGTAATCCTCAGGGGGCCCGGAACACTGAAGCTTTCTTT	CASNPQGARNTEAFF
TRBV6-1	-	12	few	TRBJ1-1	TGTGCCAGCAGTGTAGTGAACACTGAAGCTTTCTTT	CASSVVNTEAFF
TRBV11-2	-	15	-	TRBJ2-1	TGTGCCAGCAGGCCCGGGCTAGCGAGCTACAATGAGCAGTTCTTC	CASRPGLASYNEQFF
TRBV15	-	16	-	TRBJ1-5	TGTGCCACCAGCCCAGGTAGGATGCGTAGCAATCAGCCCCAGCATTTT	CATSPGRMRSNQPQHF
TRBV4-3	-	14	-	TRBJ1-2	TGCGCCAGCAGCCAAGATTGGGCAGGGAAAGACTACACCTTC	CASSQDWAGKDYTF
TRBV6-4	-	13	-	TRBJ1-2	TGTGCCACGCACAGCGGCGGGGCCTATGGCTACACCTTC	CATHSGGAYGYTF
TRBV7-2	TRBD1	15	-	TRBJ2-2	TGTGCCAGCAGCTTAGACAGGGGCGCGGCCGGGGAGCTGTTTTTT	CASSLDRGAAGELFF
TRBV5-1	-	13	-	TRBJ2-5	TGCGCCAGCAGCTTGGGGTCCGGAGAGACCCAGTACTTC	CASSLGSGETQYF
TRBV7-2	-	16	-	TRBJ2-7	TGTGCCAGCAGCTTAGCCCAGACAGGCCTGGGCTACGAGCAGTACTTC	CASSLAQTGLGYEQYF
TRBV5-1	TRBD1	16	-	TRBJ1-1	TGCGCCAGCAGCACTCTCCCCGGGACAGCGAACACTGAAGCTTTCTTT	CASSTLPGTANTEAFF
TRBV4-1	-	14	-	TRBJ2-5	TGCGCCAGCAGCCAAGAAACAGTGAGAGAGACCCAGTACTTC	CASSQETVRETQYF
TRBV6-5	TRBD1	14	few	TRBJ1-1	TGTGCCAGCAGCCCCGGACAGGCCCCCACTGAAGCTTTCTTT	CASSPGQAPTEAFF
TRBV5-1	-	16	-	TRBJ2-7	TGCGCCAGCAGCTTGGCCTTGGCAGGGTCCTCTCACGAGCAGTACTTC	CASSLALAGSSHEQYF
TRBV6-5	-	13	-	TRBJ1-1	TGTGCCAGCAGGGGCACAGCGAACACTGAAGCTTTCTTT	CASRGTANTEAFF
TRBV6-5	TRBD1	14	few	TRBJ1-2	TGTGCCAGCGGGTCCGACAGGGGGCGAGGGGGCTACACCTTC	CASGSDRGRGGYTF
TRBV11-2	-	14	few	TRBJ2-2	TGTGCCAGCAGCCCCGACAGTAACACCGGGGAGCTGTTTTTT	CASSPDSNTGELFF
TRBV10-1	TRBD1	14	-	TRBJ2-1	TGCGCCAGCAATCCGGGACAGGGAAAAGGCGAGCAGTTCTTC	CASNPGQGKGEQFF
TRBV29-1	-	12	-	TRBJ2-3	TGCAGCGTTGGACACCGCACAGATACGCAGTATTTT	CSVGHRTDTQYF
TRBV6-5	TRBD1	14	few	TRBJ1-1	TGTGCCAGCGCCCGGGACAGGACCAACACTGAAGCTTTCTTT	CASARDRTNTEAFF
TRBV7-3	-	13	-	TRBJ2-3	TGTGCCAGCAGCAGAGGCCCCACAGATACGCAGTATTTT	CASSRGPTDTQYF
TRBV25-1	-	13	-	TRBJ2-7	TGTGCCAGCAGTGACCTACCCGGGATGGAGCAGTACTTC	CASSDLPGMEQYF
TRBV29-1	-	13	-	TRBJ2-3	TGCAGCGTTGAAGTCGCGGGACTTCCTACGCAGTATTTT	CSVEVAGLPTQYF
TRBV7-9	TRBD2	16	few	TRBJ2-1	TGTGCCAGCAGCATTAGCGGGGGCCAATCATACGATGAGCAGTTCTTC	CASSISGGQSYDEQFF
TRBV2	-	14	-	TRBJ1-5	TGTGCCAGCAGTTCTTCCAGGGGCAATCAGCCCCAGCATTTT	CASSSSRGNQPQHF
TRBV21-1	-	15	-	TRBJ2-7	TGTGCCAGCAGCAAACGGAGGGGAAAGGCCTACGAGCAGTACTTC	CASSKRRGKAYEQYF
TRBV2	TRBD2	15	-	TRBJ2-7	TGTGCCAGCAGCGGCGGGGGTGCGGGGACCTACGAGCAGTACTTC	CASSGGGAGTYEQYF
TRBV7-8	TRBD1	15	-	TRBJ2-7	TGTGCCAGCAGCAAGGGGGACAGTTACTCCTACGAGCAGTACTTC	CASSKGDSYSYEQYF
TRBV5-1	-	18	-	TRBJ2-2	TGCGCCAGCAGCTTGGGGACATCTACCTTTCCCGGGACCGGGGAGCTGTTTTTT	CASSLGTSTFPGTGELFF
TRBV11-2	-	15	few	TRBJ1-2	TGTGCCAGCAGCCCGCCGGGGACCCTAGCGAGCGGCTACACCTTC	CASSPPGTLASGYTF
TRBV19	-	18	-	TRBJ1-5	TGTGCCAGTAGCCCCCGACTGGACAGTAGTATTAGCAATCAGCCCCAGCATTTT	CASSPRLDSSISNQPQHF
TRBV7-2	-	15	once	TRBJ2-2	TGTGCCAGCAGCTTAACGGGAGAGAACACCGGGGAGCTGTTTTTT	CASSLTGENTGELFF
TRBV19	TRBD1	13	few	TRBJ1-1	TGTGCCAGTCGCGGGACAGGGGGCACTGAAGCTTTCTTT	CASRGTGGTEAFF
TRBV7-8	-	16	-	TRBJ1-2	TGTGCCAGCAGCTTAGGGCCGGGTGCTGGAAACTATGGCTACACCTTC	CASSLGPGAGNYGYTF
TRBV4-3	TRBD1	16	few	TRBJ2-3	TGCGCCAGCAGCCAAGACGCAGGGGGTGAATCAGATACGCAGTATTTT	CASSQDAGGESDTQYF
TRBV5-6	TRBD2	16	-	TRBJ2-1	TGTGCCAGCAGCTTGGCCTACGGGGGGGCCCACAATGAGCAGTTCTTC	CASSLAYGGAHNEQFF
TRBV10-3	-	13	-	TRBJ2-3	TGTGCCATCAGTGAGTCGGAGGGGGATACGCAGTATTTT	CAISESEGDTQYF
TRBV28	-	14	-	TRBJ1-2	TGTGCCAGCAGTTTCTCCGGGGGTCGGTCTGGCTACACCTTC	CASSFSGGRSGYTF
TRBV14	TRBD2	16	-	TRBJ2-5	TGTGCCAGCAGCCGACGACTAGCGGGGCCAACGGGGACCCAGTACTTC	CASSRRLAGPTGTQYF
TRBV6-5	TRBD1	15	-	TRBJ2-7	TGTGCCACCAGCCCCGGACAGGGCCCTTGGGACGAGCAGTACTTC	CATSPGQGPWDEQYF
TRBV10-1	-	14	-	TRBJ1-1	TGCGCCAGCAGTCCCCAGGGCGGGAAAGCTGAAGCTTTCTTT	CASSPQGGKAEAFF
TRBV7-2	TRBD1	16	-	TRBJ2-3	TGTGCCAGCAGCTTAGTGGGACAGGGCGGGACAGATACGCAGTATTTT	CASSLVGQGGTDTQYF
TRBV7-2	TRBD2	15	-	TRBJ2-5	TGTGCCAGCAGCCGACTAGCGGGGGGACAAGAGACCCAGTACTTC	CASSRLAGGQETQYF
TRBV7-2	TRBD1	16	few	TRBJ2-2	TGTGCCAGCAGCTCGACGACAGGGTTGGACACCGGGGAGCTGTTTTTT	CASSSTTGLDTGELFF
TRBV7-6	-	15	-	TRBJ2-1	TGTGCCAGCACTAACGGGGGGCGAGATTACAATGAGCAGTTCTTC	CASTNGGRDYNEQFF
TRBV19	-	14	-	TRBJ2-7	TGTGCCAGTAGTTCCTCCTTAGGACTCTACGAGCAGTACTTC	CASSSSLGLYEQYF
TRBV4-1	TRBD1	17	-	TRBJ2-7	TGCGCCAGCAGCCAAGTTTTTCCGGGACAGGGGGACTACGAGCAGTACTTC	CASSQVFPGQGDYEQYF
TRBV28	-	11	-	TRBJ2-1	TGTGCCAGCAGTTTCGGTACTGAGCAGTTCTTC	CASSFGTEQFF
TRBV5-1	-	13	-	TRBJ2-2	TGCGCCAGCAGCTTGGCAGGCCCCGGGGAGCTGTTTTTT	CASSLAGPGELFF
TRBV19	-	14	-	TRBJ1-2	TGTGCCAGTAGGCCGGGTCTCAGGGGCTATGGCTACACCTTC	CASRPGLRGYGYTF
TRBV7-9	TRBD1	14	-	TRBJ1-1	TGTGCCAGCAGCTCCACGCGAGACAGGGGGAAAGCTTTCTTT	CASSSTRDRGKAFF
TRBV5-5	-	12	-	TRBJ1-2	TGTGCCAGCAGCTCAGGAGGGTATGGCTACACCTTC	CASSSGGYGYTF
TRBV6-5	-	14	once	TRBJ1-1	TGTGCCAGCAGTTACGGGGCGACGAACACTGAAGCTTTCTTT	CASSYGATNTEAFF